This T cell receptor beta chain was sequenced for a study of metastatic and nonmetastatic thyroid tumors. MiXCR was used by TCRdb to re-call the PCR reads. The repertoire includes some 19,000 clones, approximately 30% of them detected once, and around a fifth sits in the top ten. The germline V gene has CDR1 MNHNS and CDR2 SASEGT. V gave up 1 base and J gave up 6 bases, with 4 bases separating them. The CDR3 covers 11 residues. The table lists this clone with a few counts. Ahead of thyroid surgery, no patient had received treatment of any kind. Sequencing used adjacent normal tissue. This sequence originates from a female donor with papillary thyroid cancer or a benign thyroid nodule (not recorded which). Some clones in this sample may be carry-over from other donors' samples. V is TRBV6-1 and J is TRBJ2-7; D gene ambiguous. The CDR3 DNA sequence: TGTGCCAGCAGTGAAGTCGGCGAGCAGTACTTC. This sequence encodes CASSEVGEQYF.